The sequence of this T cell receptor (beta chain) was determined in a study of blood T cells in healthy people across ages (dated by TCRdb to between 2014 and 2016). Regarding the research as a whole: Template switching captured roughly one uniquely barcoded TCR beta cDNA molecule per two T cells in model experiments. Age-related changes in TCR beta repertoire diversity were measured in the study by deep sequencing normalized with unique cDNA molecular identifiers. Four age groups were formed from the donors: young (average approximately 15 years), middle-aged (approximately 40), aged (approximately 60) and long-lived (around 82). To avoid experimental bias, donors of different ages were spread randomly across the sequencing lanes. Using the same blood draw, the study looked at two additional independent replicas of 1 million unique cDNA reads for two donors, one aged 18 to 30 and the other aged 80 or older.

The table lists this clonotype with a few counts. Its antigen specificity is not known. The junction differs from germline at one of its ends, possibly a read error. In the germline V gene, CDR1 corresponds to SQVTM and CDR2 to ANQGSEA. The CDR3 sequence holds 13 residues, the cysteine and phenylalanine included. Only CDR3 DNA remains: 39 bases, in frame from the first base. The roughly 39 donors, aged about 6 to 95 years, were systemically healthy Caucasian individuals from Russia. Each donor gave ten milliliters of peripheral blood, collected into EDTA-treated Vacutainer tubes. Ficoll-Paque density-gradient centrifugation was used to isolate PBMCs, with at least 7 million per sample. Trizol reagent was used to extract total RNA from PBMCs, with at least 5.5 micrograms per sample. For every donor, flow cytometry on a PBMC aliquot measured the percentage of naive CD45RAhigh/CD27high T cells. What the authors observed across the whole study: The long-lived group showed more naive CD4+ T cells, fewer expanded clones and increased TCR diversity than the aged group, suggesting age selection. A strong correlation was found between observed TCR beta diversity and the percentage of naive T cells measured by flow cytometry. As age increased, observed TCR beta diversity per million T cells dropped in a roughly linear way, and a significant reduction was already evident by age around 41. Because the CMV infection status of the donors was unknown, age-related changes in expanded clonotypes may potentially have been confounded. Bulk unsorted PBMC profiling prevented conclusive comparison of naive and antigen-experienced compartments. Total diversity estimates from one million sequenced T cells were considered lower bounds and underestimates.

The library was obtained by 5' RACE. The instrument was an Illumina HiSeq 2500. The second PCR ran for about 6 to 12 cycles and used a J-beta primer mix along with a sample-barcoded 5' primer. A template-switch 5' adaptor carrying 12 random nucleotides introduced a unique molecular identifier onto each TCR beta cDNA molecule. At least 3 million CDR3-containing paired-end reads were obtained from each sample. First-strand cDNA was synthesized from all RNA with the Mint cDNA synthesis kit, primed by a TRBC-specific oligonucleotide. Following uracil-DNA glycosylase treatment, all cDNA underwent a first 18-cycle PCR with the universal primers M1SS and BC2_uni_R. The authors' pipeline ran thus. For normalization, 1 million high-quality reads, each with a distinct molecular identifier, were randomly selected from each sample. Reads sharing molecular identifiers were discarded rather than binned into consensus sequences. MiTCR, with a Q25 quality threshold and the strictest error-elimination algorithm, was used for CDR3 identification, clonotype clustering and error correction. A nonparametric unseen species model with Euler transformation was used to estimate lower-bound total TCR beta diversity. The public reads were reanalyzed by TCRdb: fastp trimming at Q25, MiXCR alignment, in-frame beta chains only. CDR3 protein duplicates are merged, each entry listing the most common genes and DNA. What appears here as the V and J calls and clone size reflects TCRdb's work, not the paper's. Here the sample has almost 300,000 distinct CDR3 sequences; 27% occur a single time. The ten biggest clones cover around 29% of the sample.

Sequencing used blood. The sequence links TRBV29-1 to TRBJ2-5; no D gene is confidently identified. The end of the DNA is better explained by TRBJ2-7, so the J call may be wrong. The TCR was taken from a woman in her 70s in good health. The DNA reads TGCGGCGTGCTCCCGGCTGGGATCAACGAGCAGTACTTC. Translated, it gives CGVLPAGINEQYF.